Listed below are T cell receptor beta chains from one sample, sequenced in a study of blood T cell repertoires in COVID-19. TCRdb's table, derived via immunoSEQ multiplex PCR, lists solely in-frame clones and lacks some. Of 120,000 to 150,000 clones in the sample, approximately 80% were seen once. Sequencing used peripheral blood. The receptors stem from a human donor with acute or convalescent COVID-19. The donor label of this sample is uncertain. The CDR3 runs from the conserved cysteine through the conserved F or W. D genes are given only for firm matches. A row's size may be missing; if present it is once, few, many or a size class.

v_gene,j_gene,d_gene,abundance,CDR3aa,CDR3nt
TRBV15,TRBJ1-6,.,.,CATEWGESYNSPLHF,TGTGCCACCGAATGGGGGGAATCCTATAATTCACCCCTCCACTTT
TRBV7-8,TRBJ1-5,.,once,CASSLVRRERGNQPQHF,TGTGCCAGCAGCTTAGTTCGGCGGGAAAGGGGCAATCAGCCCCAGCATTTT
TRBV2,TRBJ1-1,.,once,CASSETWTENTEAFF,TGTGCCAGCAGTGAGACGTGGACAGAGAACACTGAAGCTTTCTTT
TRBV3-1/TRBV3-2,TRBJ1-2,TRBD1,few,CASSETGGAYGYTF,TGTGCCAGCAGCGAGACAGGGGGCGCGTATGGCTACACCTTC
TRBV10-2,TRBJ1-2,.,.,CASSRDIQAVGGYTF,TGCGCCAGCAGTCGGGACATCCAAGCCGTAGGGGGCTACACCTTC
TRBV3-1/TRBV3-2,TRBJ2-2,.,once,CASSPRDTNTGELFF,TGTGCCAGCAGCCCCCGGGACACAAACACCGGGGAGCTGTTTTTT
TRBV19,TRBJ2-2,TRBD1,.,CASRQSGTEGAYTGELFF,TGTGCCAGTAGACAATCGGGGACAGAGGGAGCTTACACCGGGGAGCTGTTTTTT
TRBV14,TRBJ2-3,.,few,CASSQWFTSTDTQYF,TGTGCCAGCAGCCAGTGGTTCACTAGCACAGATACGCAGTATTTT
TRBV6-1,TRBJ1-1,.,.,CASSEVVSGRGTEAFF,TGTGCCAGCAGTGAAGTCGTCAGTGGACGGGGCACTGAAGCTTTCTTT
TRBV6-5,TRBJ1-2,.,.,CASSSGVIGYTF,TGTGCCAGCAGTTCAGGGGTGATTGGCTACACCTTC
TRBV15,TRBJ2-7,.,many,CATSRDAVGGPETIQYF,TGTGCCACCAGCAGAGATGCGGTCGGAGGTCCTGAGACGATTCAATACTTC
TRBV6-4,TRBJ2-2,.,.,CASTWTPNTGELFF,TGTGCCAGCACGTGGACACCCAACACCGGGGAGCTGTTTTTT
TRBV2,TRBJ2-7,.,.,CASNRRGFSQSYEQYF,TGTGCCAGCAATCGGAGGGGCTTTAGTCAATCCTACGAGCAGTACTTC
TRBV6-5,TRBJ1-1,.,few,CASLPGRVSTEAFF,TGTGCCAGTCTTCCAGGGAGGGTTAGTACTGAAGCTTTCTTT
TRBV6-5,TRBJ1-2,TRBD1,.,CASSHSTGNYGYTF,TGTGCCAGCAGTCACTCGACAGGGAACTATGGCTACACCTTC
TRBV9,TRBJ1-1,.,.,CASSVATGTEAFF,TGTGCCAGCAGCGTAGCTACAGGTACTGAAGCTTTCTTT
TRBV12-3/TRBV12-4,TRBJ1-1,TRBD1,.,CASNLYRQGEAFF,TGTGCCAGCAACCTTTATAGACAGGGAGAAGCTTTCTTT
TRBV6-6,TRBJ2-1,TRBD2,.,CASGISGGGNNEQFF,TGTGCCAGCGGCATTAGCGGGGGCGGAAACAATGAGCAGTTCTTC
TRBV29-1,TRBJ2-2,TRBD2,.,CSVGLAANTGELFF,TGCAGCGTGGGACTAGCGGCGAACACCGGGGAGCTGTTTTTT
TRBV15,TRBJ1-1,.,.,CATSSNLNTEAFF,TGTGCCACCAGCAGTAACTTGAACACTGAAGCTTTCTTT
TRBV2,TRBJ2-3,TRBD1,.,CASSLNRGRDTQYF,TGTGCCAGCAGTCTCAACAGGGGGCGGGATACGCAGTATTTT
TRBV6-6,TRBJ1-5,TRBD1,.,CASMAGQGKDQPQHF,TGTGCCAGCATGGCGGGACAGGGGAAAGATCAGCCCCAGCATTTT
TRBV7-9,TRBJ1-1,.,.,CASSLIAAMNTEAFF,TGTGCCAGCAGCTTAATCGCCGCTATGAACACTGAAGCTTTCTTT
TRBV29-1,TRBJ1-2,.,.,CSPEGQSYGYTF,TGCAGCCCTGAAGGACAGTCCTATGGCTACACCTTC
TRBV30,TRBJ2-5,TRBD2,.,CAWRRKRDQETQYF,TGTGCCTGGAGAAGAAAGCGGGATCAAGAGACCCAGTACTTC
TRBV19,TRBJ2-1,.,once,CASSVTRGHSYNEQFF,TGTGCCAGTAGTGTCACCAGGGGTCACTCCTACAATGAGCAGTTCTTC
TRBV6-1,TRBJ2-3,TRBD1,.,CASSGVTGAPVDTQYF,TGTGCCAGCAGTGGAGTTACAGGGGCCCCAGTAGATACGCAGTATTTT
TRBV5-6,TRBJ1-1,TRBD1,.,CASSSEQGLNTEAFF,TGTGCCAGCAGCTCCGAACAGGGGCTGAACACTGAAGCTTTCTTT
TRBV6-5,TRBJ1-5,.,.,CASSYSGGNQPQHF,TGTGCCAGCAGTTACTCAGGGGGCAATCAGCCCCAGCATTTT
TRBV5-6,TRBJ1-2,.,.,CASSLGREIGTF,TGTGCCAGCAGCTTGGGCAGGGAAATAGGCACCTTC
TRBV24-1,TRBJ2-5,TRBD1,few,CATSDPAVGQGYFQYF,TGTGCCACCAGTGACCCCGCCGTGGGACAGGGGTATTTCCAGTACTTC
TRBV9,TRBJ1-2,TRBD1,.,CASSPPRTGAFYTF,TGTGCCAGCAGCCCGCCCCGGACAGGGGCCTTCTACACCTTC
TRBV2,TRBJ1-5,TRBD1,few,CASRTGFSNQPQHF,TGTGCCAGCAGGACAGGGTTTAGCAATCAGCCCCAGCATTTT
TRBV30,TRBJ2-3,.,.,CAWSQQEKQYF,TGTGCCTGGAGTCAACAGGAGAAGCAGTATTTT
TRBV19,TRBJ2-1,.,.,CASSIAGIDEQFF,TGTGCCAGTAGTATCGCAGGGATAGATGAGCAGTTCTTC
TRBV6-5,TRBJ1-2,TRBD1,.,CASSPGQGAFGYTF,TGTGCCAGCAGCCCCGGACAGGGGGCTTTTGGCTACACCTTC